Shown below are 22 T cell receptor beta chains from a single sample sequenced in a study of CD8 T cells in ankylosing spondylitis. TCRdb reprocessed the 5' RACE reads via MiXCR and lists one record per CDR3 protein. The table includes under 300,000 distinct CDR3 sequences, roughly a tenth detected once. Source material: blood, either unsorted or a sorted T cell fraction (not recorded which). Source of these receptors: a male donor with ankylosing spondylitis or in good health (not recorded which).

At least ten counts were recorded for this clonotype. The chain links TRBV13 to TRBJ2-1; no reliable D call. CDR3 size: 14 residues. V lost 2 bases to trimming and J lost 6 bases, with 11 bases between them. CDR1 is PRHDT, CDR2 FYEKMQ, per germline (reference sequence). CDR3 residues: CASSLNRRSNEQFF. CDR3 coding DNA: TGTGCCAGCAGCTTAAACCGGCGGAGCAATGAGCAGTTCTTC.

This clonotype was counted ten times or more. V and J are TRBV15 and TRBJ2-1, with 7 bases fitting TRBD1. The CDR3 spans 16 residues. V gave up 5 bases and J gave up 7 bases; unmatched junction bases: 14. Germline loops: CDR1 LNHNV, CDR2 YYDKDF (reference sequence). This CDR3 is CATSRVRTGENNEQFF. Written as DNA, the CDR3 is TGTGCCACCAGCCGAGTGCGAACAGGGGAGAATAATGAGCAGTTCTTC.

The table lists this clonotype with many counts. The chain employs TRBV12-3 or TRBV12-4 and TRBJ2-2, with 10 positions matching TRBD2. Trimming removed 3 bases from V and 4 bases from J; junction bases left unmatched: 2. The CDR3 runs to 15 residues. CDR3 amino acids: CASSFGLAVTGELFF. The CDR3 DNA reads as TGTGCCAGCAGTTTCGGACTAGCGGTCACCGGGGAGCTGTTTTTT.

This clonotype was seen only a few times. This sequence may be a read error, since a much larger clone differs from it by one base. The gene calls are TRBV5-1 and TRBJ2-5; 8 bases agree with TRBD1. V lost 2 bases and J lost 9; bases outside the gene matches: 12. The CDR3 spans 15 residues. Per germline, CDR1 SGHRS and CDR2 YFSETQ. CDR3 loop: CASSFNQGAMEAQYF. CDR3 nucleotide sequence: TGCGCCAGCAGCTTTAATCAGGGGGCTATGGAGGCCCAGTACTTC.

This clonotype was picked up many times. CDR3 nucleotide sequence: TGTGCCACCAGTGATTCCCCCTCGGGGGGGCCCCAGGGAGATACGCAGTATTTT. Amino acids: CATSDSPSGGPQGDTQYF. The chain couples TRBV24-1 to TRBJ2-3, with TRBD2 identical over 8 bases. Germline V lookup: CDR1 KGHDR, CDR2 SFDVKD. The ends lost 2 bases at V and 5 bases at J; junction bases unmatched: 14. This CDR3 is 18 amino acids long.

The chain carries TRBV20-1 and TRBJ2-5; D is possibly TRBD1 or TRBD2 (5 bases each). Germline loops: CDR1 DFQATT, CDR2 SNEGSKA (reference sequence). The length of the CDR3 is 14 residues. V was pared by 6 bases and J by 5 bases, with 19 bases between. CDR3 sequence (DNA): TGCAGTGCGAACCGGGACCATCCTTCGGAGACCCAGTACTTC. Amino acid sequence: CSANRDHPSETQYF.

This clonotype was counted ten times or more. The CDR3 DNA reads as TGTGCCATCAGCCCCTACGGGGTCTCCTACGAGCAGTACTTC. Residues: CAISPYGVSYEQYF. The chain combines TRBV10-3 with TRBJ2-7; D possibly corresponds to TRBD2 (5 bases). The germline V gene encodes CDR1 ENHRY and CDR2 SYGVKD. V was clipped by 6 bases and J by 0 bases, with 12 bases between them. There are 14 residues in the CDR3.

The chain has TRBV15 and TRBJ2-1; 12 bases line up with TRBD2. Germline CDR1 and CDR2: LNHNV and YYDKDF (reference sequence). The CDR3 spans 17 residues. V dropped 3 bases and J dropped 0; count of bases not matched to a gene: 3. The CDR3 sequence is CATSRLGLAGSYNEQFF. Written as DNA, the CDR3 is TGTGCCACCAGCAGGTTGGGACTAGCGGGCTCCTACAATGAGCAGTTCTTC.

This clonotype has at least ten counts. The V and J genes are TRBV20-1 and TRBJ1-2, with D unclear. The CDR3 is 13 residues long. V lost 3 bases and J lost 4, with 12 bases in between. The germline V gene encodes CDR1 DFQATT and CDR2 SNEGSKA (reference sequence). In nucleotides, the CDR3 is TGCAGTGCTAGGGACTTTTTAACCTATGGCTACACCTTC. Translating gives CSARDFLTYGYTF.

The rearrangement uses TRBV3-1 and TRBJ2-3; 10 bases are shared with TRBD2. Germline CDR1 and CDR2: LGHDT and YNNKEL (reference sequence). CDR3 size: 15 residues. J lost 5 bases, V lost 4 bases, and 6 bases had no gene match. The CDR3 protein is CASSRTSGTGDTQYF. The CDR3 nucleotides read TGTGCCAGCAGCCGGACTAGCGGCACGGGAGATACGCAGTATTTT.

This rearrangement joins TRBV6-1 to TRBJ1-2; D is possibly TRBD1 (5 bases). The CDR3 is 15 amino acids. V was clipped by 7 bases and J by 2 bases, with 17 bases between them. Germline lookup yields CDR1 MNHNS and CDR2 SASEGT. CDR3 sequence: CASMGGREWNYGYTF. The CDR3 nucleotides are TGTGCCAGCATGGGGGGAAGGGAATGGAACTATGGCTACACCTTC.

The DNA of the CDR3 is TGTGCCAGCAGTGGCGCACTAGCGGGACTCACAGATACGCAGTATTTT. It specifies CASSGALAGLTDTQYF. V is TRBV6-1 and J is TRBJ2-3; 10 bases map to TRBD2. Trimming took 4 bases from V and 2 from J; bases not matched to a gene: 6. CDR1 and CDR2 from the germline V gene are MNHNS and SASEGT. The CDR3 has 16 residues.

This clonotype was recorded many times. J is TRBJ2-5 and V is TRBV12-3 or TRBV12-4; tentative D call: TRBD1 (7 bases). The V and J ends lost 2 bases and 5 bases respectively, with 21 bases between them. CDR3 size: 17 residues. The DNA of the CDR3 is TGTGCCAGCAGTTTACCTTCGTTCGGAGGGGGCACGGAGACCCAGTACTTC. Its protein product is CASSLPSFGGGTETQYF.

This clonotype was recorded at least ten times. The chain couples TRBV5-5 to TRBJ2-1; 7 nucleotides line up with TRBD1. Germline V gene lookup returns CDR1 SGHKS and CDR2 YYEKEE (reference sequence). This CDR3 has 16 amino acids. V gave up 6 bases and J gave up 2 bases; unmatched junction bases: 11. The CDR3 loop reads CASIPTGTEPYNEQFF. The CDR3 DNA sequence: TGTGCCAGCATCCCCACCGGGACAGAACCCTACAATGAGCAGTTCTTC.

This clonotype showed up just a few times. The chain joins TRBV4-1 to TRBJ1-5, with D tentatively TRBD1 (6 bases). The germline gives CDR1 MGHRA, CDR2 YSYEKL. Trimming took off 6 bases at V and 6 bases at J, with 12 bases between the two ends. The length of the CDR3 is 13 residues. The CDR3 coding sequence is TGCGCCAGCAGAGCAGGGGCCGGTCAGCCCCAGCATTTT. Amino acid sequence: CASRAGAGQPQHF.

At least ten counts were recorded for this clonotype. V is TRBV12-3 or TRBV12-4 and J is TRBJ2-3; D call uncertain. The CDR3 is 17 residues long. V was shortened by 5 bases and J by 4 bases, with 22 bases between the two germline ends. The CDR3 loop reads CASSQRISATTADTQYF. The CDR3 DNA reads TGTGCCAGCAGTCAAAGGATCAGTGCCACGACGGCAGATACGCAGTATTTT.

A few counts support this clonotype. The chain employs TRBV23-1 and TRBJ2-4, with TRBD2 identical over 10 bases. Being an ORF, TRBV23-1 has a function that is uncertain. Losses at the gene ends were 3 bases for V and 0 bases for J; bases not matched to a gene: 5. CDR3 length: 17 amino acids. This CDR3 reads CASSHLGTSVAKNIQYF. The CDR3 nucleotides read TGCGCCAGCAGTCACCTGGGGACTAGCGTAGCCAAAAACATTCAGTACTTC.

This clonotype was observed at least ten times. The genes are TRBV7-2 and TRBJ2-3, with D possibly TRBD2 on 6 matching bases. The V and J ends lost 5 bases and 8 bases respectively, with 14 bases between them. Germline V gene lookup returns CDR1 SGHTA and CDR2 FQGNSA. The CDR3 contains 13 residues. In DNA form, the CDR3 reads TGTGCCAGCAGCCCGGGGGAAGTGGGTACGCAGTATTTT. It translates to CASSPGEVGTQYF.

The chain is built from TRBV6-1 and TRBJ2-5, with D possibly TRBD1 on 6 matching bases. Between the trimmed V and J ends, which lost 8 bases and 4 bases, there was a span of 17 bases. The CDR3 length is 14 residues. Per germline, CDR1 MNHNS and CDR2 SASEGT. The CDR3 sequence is CASLAQGRGETQYF. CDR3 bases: TGTGCCAGCCTAGCTCAGGGGCGCGGAGAGACCCAGTACTTC.

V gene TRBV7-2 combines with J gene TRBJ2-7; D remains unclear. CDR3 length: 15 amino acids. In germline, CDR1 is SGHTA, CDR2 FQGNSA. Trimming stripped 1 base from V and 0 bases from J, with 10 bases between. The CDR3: CASSLGLRSSYEQYF. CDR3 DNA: TGTGCCAGCAGCTTAGGGCTCAGGAGCTCCTACGAGCAGTACTTC.

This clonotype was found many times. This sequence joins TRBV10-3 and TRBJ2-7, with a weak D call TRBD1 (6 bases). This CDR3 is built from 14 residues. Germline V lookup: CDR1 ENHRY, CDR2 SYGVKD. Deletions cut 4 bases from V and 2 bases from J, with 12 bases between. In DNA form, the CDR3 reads TGTGCCATCAGTGCCCCCGGACAGACCTACGAGCAGTACTTC. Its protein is CAISAPGQTYEQYF.

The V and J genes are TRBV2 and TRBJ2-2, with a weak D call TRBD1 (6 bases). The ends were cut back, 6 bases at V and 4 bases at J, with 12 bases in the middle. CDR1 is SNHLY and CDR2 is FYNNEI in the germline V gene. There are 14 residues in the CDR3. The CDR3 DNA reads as TGTGCCAGCAGACCACAGGGTCTCACCGGGGAGCTGTTTTTT. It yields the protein CASRPQGLTGELFF.